The 4 T cell receptor beta chains presented below share a single source sample, sequenced in a study of blood T cell repertoires in COVID-19. Data came from immunoSEQ multiplex PCR; TCRdb stores just in-frame clones and leaves some out. The table lists around 170,000 clones, about 81% of them singletons. Sequenced material: peripheral blood. The receptors stem from a woman older than 75 with COVID-19, enrolled during active disease.

Only a few counts were recorded for this clone. The rearrangement joins TRBV4-1 to TRBJ2-3, with D uncertain. The germline V gene has CDR1 MGHRA and CDR2 YSYEKL. The CDR3 has 15 amino acids. Trimming cost V 1 base and J 0 bases, with 8 bases left between them. The CDR3 sequence: CASSQGAASTDTQYF. Written as DNA, the CDR3 is TGCGCCAGCAGCCAAGGGGCAGCTAGCACAGATACGCAGTATTTT.

The chain is built from TRBV29-1 and TRBJ1-2, with a tentative D call TRBD1 (5 bases). V was trimmed by 7 bases and J by 12 bases, leaving 18 bases between them. CDR3 length equals 11 residues. Germline V lookup: CDR1 SQVTM, CDR2 ANQGSEA. In DNA, the CDR3 is TGCAGCGCCGGGACGAATGCGGGGAACACCTTC. The encoded protein is CSAGTNAGNTF.

The chain uses TRBV7-2 and TRBJ2-1; maybe TRBD2 (6 bases). Germline lookup yields CDR1 SGHTA and CDR2 FQGNSA. The length of the CDR3 is 14 residues. Trimming removed 7 bases from V and 3 bases from J, with 13 bases in between. CDR3 loop: CASKAGRVYNEQFF. CDR3 in DNA: TGTGCCAGCAAGGCGGGACGTGTCTACAATGAGCAGTTCTTC.

The chain uses TRBV3-1 (or the pseudogene TRBV3-2) and TRBJ1-4, with 7 positions matching TRBD1. The V gene end was trimmed by 7 bases and the J gene end by 7 bases; junction bases not matched to a gene: 6. Per germline, CDR1 LGHDT and CDR2 YNNKEL (reference sequence). This CDR3 has 13 residues. CDR3 loop: CASIDRVPEKLFF. In nucleotides, the CDR3 is TGTGCCAGCATCGACAGGGTCCCTGAAAAACTGTTTTTT.